This TCR beta chain was sequenced during a study of CD8+CD57+ T cells in acquired aplastic anemia. Individuals selected for sequencing had exhibited CD8+CD57+ cell expansion on flow cytometry. With no exception, the patients had severe acquired aplastic anemia. The CDR3 has 15 residues. Looked up from germline, CDR1 is KGHDR and CDR2 is SFDVKD. Germline trimming cut 2 bases from V and 8 bases from J; bases unmatched to any gene: 7. Using genomic DNA as the template, TCR beta VDJ and CDR3 profiling was carried out. One entry per CDR3 protein results from TCRdb running MiXCR on the reads. The sample consists of 150,000 to 200,000 distinct CDR3 sequences, 40% to 60% of them appearing once.

Sequencing was done on a sample of sorted CD4+, CD8+, or CD8+CD57+ T cells (not recorded which) from PBMCs. The V gene is TRBV24-1, the J gene TRBJ2-1; 8 bases agree with TRBD2. This sequence originates from a human donor with aplastic anemia. In DNA, the CDR3 is TGTGCCACCAGTGATTCCCGGACTAGCTTATATGAGCAGTTCTTC. This sequence encodes CATSDSRTSLYEQFF.